This TCR beta chain was documented in a study of blood T cell repertoires in COVID-19. Study as a whole: The United States, Italy and Spain supplied acute and convalescent COVID-19 samples. PBMCs, B-cell-depleted T cells, or T cells provided the cDNA or gDNA that made up the material.

Original analysis: Nucleated cell number was recorded as an estimate derived from reference gene primer amplification. Clones were read by immunoSEQ multiplex PCR, and TCRdb kept only the in-frame ones, dropping some. The V and J calls and the clone size are those of that table, but D and trimming were determined from the DNA. The sample shows around 64,000 clones, over 80% of them seen only once. Germline lookup yields CDR1 SGHNT and CDR2 YYREEE (reference sequence). Trimming took 0 bases from V and 7 from J; bases not matched to a gene: 5. The CDR3 sequence is 15 residues long. Sequences were obtained from peripheral blood. This TCR derives from a man between 45 and 60 years old with active COVID-19. V gene TRBV5-4 combines with J gene TRBJ1-4; 8 nucleotides align to TRBD1. Here the CDR3 DNA reads TGTGCCAGCAGCTTGGAAGGGACAGGAGGTGAAAAACTGTTTTTT. Its translation: CASSLEGTGGEKLFF.